The next 12 T cell receptor beta chains were all read from a single sample in a study of cytomegalovirus exposure and HLA in healthy donors. Researchers ran the PCR with 60 Vbeta and 13 Jbeta primers. Clones were sequenced by immunoSEQ multiplex PCR, and TCRdb holds only the in-frame ones, with some missing. The sample lists 50,000 to 70,000 clones, approximately 83% occurring once. Sequencing used PBMCs. These receptors originate from a human donor in good health.

The CDR3 loop is CASSARTGRGETQYF. The CDR3 DNA reads as TGCGCCAGCAGTGCGAGGACAGGCCGAGGGGAGACCCAGTACTTC. The V gene is TRBV10-1, the J gene TRBJ2-5; TRBD1 matches at 7 bases. Unmatched junction bases numbered 10, after V lost 4 bases and J lost 5 bases. The germline gives CDR1 WNHNN, CDR2 SYGVQD (reference sequence). CDR3 length: 15 residues.

The V call is TRBV7-2, the J call TRBJ2-1; 9 bases match TRBD2. The J segment lost 5 bases and the V segment lost 7 bases, leaving 15 bases of the junction unmatched. This CDR3 contains 17 residues. Germline V gives CDR1 SGHTA, CDR2 FQGNSA. DNA for the CDR3: TGTGCCAGCACCGAGAGGTGGGGCGGGGGGGAACACAATGAGCAGTTCTTC. This gives the protein CASTERWGGGEHNEQFF.

This sequence joins TRBV7-3 and TRBJ2-5; weak D call: TRBD2 (5 bases). Germline V CDR1 and CDR2: SGHTA, FQGTGA. The CDR3 is 14 residues long. Trimming removed 5 bases from V and 7 bases from J, with 17 bases in between. The CDR3 spells CASSPETTSGTQYF. The DNA of the CDR3 is TGTGCCAGCAGCCCCGAGACTACTTCGGGGACCCAGTACTTC.

The V and J genes are TRBV10-2 and TRBJ2-3, with 7 positions matching TRBD1. The trim removed 7 bases at V and 3 bases at J, leaving 13 bases unmatched. The CDR3 contains 16 residues. Per the germline V gene, CDR1 is WSHSY and CDR2 is SAAADI. CDR3 amino acids: CASIKGQVGSTDTQYF. DNA for the CDR3: TGCGCCAGCATAAAAGGACAGGTGGGGTCTACAGATACGCAGTATTTT.

The chain uses TRBV5-6 and TRBJ1-2, with TRBD1 matching over 10 bases. Germline V CDR1 and CDR2: SGHDT, YYEEEE. V lost 1 base, J lost 7 bases, and 7 bases stayed unmatched. CDR3 length: 15 amino acids. CDR3 nucleotides: TGTGCCAGCAGCTTGCCCCGACAGGGGGCTCTTGGCTACACCTTC. It specifies CASSLPRQGALGYTF.

The J gene is TRBJ2-3, the V gene TRBV30; perhaps TRBD2 as D (7 bases). The CDR3 runs to 18 residues. Germline V gene lookup returns CDR1 GTSNPN and CDR2 SVGIG (reference sequence). The V end was cut by 4 bases, the J end by 3 bases, with 26 bases between. CDR3 protein: CAWIGWGGGPGTTDTQYF. The DNA of the CDR3 is TGTGCCTGGATCGGGTGGGGGGGCGGTCCGGGAACTACAGATACGCAGTATTTT.

This clone was observed a handful of times. The chain is built from TRBV7-2 and TRBJ1-1; 7 bases agree with TRBD1. Germline V lookup: CDR1 SGHTA, CDR2 FQGNSA. CDR3 length equals 14 residues. V gave up 5 bases and J gave up 3 bases; unmatched junction bases: 6. The DNA of the CDR3 is TGTGCCAGCAGCCGGGGACAGAGATACACTGAAGCTTTCTTT. Translating it yields CASSRGQRYTEAFF. Supplemented by reference TRBV7-2 and TRBJ1-1, the full variable domain reads GAGVSQSPSNKVTEKGKDVELRCDPISGHTALYWYRQSLGQGLEFLIYFQGNSAPDKSGLPSDRFSAERTGGSVSTLTIQRTQQEDSAVYLCASSRGQRYTEAFFGQGTRLTVV.

Written as DNA, the CDR3 is TGTGCCAGCAGCAGGACTAGCACAAACCAAGAGACCCAGTACTTC. It encodes CASSRTSTNQETQYF. This rearrangement joins TRBV5-5 to TRBJ2-5; TRBD2 matches 8 bases. The CDR3 is 15 amino acids. V lost 4 bases to trimming and J lost 0 bases; unmatched junction nucleotides: 5. Germline lookup yields CDR1 SGHKS and CDR2 YYEKEE (reference sequence).

The chain is built from TRBV5-1 and TRBJ1-2; D is ambiguous. CDR3 size: 11 residues. CDR1 and CDR2 from the germline V gene are SGHRS and YFSETQ. The V gene lost 4 bases and the J gene lost 6 bases, with 7 bases spanning the gap. The CDR3 loop reads CASSEGNGYTF. The DNA for the CDR3 is TGCGCCAGCAGCGAGGGTAATGGCTACACCTTC.

The rearrangement links TRBV28 to TRBJ2-1, with D possibly being TRBD1 (7 bases). CDR1 is MDHEN and CDR2 is SYDVKM in the germline V gene. The CDR3 is 17 residues long. V was clipped by 4 bases and J by 9 bases, with 25 bases between them. CDR3 protein: CASSSPRGRDIPGEQFF. For the CDR3, the DNA is TGTGCCAGCAGTTCCCCGAGGGGGCGGGACATCCCGGGTGAGCAGTTCTTC.

The rearrangement links TRBV18 to TRBJ2-3, with TRBD2 identical over 7 bases. The CDR3 loop spans 15 amino acids. Trimming at V came to 2 bases and at J to 2 bases, leaving 4 bases not matched to a gene. Germline V CDR1 and CDR2: KGHSH, LQKENI. The CDR3 sequence: CASSPSSGYTDTQYF. The DNA for the CDR3 is TGTGCCAGCTCACCATCTAGCGGTTACACAGATACGCAGTATTTT.

The chain joins TRBV16 to TRBJ2-7; 7 bases agree with TRBD1. This CDR3 has 19 residues. J gave up 3 bases and V 0 bases, and 17 bases lay outside the gene matches. Germline V gene sequence: CDR1 KGHSY, CDR2 FQNENV. CDR3 nucleotides: TGTGCCAGCAGCCAATCCCGATCCGCAGGAACAGGGGCCCTCTACGAGCAGTACTTC. As protein: CASSQSRSAGTGALYEQYF.